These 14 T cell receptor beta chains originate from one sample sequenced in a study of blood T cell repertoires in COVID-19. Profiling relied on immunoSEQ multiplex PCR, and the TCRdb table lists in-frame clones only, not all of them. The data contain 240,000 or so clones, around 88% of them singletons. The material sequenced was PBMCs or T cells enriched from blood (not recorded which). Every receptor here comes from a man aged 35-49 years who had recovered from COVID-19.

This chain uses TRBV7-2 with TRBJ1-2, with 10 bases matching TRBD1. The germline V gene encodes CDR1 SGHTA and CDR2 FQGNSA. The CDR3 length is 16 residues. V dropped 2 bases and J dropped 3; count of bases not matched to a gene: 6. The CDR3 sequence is CASSLNPGQGYYGYTF. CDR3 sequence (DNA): TGTGCCAGCAGCTTAAATCCGGGACAGGGGTACTATGGCTACACCTTC.

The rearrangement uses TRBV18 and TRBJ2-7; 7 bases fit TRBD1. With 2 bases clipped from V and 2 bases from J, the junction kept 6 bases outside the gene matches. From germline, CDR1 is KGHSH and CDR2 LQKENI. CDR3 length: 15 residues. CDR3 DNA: TGTGCCAGCTCACCATCGAAACAGGGGACCTACGAGCAGTACTTC. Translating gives CASSPSKQGTYEQYF. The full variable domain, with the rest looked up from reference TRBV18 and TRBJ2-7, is NAGVMQNPRHLVRRRGQEARLRCSPMKGHSHVYWYRQLPEEGLKFMVYLQKENIIDESGMPKERFSAEFPKEGPSILRIQQVVRGDSAAYFCASSPSKQGTYEQYFGPGTRLTVT.

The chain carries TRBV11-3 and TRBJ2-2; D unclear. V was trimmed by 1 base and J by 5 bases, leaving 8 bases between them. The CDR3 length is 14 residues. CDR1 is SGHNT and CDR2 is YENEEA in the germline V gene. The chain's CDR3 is CASSLVQSTGELFF. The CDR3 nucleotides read TGTGCCAGCAGCTTAGTCCAGTCTACCGGGGAGCTGTTTTTT.

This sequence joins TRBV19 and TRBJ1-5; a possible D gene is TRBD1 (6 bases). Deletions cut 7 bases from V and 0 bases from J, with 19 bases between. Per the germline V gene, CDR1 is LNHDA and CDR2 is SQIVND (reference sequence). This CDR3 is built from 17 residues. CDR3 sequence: CASMASLSQGSNQPQHF. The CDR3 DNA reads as TGTGCCAGTATGGCGTCATTATCACAGGGTAGCAATCAGCCCCAGCATTTT.

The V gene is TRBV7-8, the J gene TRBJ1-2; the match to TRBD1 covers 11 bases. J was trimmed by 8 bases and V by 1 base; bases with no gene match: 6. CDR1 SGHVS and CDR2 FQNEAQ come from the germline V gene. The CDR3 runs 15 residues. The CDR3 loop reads CASSLGTGGAGGYTF. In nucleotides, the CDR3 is TGTGCCAGCAGCTTAGGGACAGGGGGCGCGGGAGGCTACACCTTC.

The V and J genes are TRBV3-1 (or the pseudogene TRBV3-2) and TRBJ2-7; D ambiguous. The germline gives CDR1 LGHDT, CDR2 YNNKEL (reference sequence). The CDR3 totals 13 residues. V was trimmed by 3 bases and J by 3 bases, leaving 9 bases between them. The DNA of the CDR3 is TGTGCCAGCAGCCACGGTACAGTCTACGAGCAGTACTTC. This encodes CASSHGTVYEQYF.

CDR3 DNA sequence: TGTGCCAGCAGTGAGGGGACAGGGGGCACTGAAGCTTTCTTT. Its protein is CASSEGTGGTEAFF. V and J are TRBV2 and TRBJ1-1; 11 bases line up with TRBD1. Unmatched junction bases numbered 1, after V lost 3 bases and J lost 4 bases. The germline V gene encodes CDR1 SNHLY and CDR2 FYNNEI. The CDR3 runs to 14 residues.

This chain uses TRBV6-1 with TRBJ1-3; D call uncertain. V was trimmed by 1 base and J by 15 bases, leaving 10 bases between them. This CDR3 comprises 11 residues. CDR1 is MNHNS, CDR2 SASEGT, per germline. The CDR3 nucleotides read TGTGCCAGCAGTGAAGTAGCCGGAGAATATTTT. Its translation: CASSEVAGEYF.

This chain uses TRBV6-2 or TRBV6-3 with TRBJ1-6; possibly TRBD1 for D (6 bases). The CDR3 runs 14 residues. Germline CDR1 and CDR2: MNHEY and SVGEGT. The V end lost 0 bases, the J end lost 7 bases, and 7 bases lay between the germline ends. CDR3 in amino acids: CASSYSGGNSPLHF. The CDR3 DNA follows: TGTGCCAGCAGTTACTCAGGGGGAAATTCACCCCTCCACTTT.

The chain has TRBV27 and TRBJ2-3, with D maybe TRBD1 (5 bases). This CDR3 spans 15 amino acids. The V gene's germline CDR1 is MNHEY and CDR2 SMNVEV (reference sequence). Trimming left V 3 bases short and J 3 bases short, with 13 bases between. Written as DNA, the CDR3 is TGTGCCAGCAGTTTTAGGGCCAGGGTGACAGATACGCAGTATTTT. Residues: CASSFRARVTDTQYF.

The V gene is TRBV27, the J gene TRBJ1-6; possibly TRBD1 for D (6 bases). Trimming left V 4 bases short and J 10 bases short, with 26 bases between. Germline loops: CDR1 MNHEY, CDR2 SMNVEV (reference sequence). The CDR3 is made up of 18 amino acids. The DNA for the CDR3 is TGTGCCAGCAGTTCATTAAAGGACAGCGGGGGCATAAGGTCACCCCTCCACTTT. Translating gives CASSSLKDSGGIRSPLHF.

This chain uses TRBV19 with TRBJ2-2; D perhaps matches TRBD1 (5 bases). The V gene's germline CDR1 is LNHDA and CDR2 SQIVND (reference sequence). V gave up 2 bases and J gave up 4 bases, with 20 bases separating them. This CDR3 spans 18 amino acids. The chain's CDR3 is CASSIMGQAVGSTGELFF. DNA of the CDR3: TGTGCCAGTAGTATAATGGGGCAGGCCGTGGGTAGCACCGGGGAGCTGTTTTTT.

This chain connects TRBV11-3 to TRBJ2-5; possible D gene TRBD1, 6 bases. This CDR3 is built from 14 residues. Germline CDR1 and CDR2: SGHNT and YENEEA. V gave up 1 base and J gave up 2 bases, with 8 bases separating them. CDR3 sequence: CASSLGGQQETQYF. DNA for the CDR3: TGTGCCAGCAGCTTAGGCGGACAGCAAGAGACCCAGTACTTC.

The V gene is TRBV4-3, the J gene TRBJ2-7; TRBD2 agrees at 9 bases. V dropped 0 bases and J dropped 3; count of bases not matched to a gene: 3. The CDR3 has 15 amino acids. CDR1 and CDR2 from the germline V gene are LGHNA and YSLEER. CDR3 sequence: CASSQELAGNYEQYF. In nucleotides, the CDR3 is TGCGCCAGCAGCCAAGAGCTAGCGGGGAACTACGAGCAGTACTTC.